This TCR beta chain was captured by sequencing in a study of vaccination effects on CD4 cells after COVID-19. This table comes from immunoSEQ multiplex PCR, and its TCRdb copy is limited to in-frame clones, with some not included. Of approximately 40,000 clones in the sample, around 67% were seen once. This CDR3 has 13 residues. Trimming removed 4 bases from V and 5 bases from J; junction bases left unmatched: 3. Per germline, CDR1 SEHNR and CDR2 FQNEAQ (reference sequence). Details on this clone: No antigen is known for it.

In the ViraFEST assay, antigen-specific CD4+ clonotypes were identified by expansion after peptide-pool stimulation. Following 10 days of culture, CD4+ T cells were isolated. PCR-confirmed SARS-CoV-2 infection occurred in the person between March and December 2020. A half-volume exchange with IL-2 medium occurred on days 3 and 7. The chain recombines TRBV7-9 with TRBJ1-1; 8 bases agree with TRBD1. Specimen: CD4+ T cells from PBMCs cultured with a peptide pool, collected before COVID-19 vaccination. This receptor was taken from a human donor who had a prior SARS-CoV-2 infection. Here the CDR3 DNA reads TGTGCCAGCAGCTCCAGGGGGCCAACTGAAGCTTTCTTT. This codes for CASSSRGPTEAFF.